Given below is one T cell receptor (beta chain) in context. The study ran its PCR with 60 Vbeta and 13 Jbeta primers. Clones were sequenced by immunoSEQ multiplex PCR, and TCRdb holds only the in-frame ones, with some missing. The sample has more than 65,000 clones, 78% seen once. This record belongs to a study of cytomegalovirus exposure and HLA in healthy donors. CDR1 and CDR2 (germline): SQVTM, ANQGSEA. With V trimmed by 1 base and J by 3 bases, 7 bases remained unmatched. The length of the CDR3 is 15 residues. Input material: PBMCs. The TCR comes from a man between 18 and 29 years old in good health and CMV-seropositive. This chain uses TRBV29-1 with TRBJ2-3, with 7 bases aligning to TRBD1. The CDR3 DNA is TGCAGCGTTGAAGTGCAGGGGGTTCTAACAGATACGCAGTATTTT. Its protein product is CSVEVQGVLTDTQYF.